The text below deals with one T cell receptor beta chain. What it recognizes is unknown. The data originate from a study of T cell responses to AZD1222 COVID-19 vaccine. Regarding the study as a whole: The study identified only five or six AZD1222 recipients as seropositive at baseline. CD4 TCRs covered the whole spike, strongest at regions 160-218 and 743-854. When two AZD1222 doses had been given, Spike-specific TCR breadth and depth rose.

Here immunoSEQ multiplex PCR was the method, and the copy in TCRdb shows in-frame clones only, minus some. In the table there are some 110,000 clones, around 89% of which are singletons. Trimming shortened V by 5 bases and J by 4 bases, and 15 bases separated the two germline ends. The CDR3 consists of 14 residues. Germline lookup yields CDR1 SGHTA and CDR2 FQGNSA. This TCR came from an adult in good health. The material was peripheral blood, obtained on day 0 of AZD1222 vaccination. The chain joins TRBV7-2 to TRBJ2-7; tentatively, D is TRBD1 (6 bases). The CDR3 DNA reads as TGTGCCAGCAGCCTTTCCAGGGGTAGGTACGAGCAGTACTTC. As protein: CASSLSRGRYEQYF. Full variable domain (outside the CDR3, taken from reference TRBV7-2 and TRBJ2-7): GAGVSQSPSNKVTEKGKDVELRCDPISGHTALYWYRQSLGQGLEFLIYFQGNSAPDKSGLPSDRFSAERTGGSVSTLTIQRTQQEDSAVYLCASSLSRGRYEQYFGPGTRLTVT.